The 3 T cell receptor beta chains presented below share a single source sample, sequenced in a study of blood T cell repertoires in COVID-19. The data were produced by immunoSEQ multiplex PCR, yet TCRdb's version contains in-frame clones alone and is incomplete. The table shows approximately 100,000 clones, with approximately 90% occurring only once. Sample: peripheral blood. These receptors came from a human donor in a cohort sampled during active COVID-19.

The rearrangement uses TRBV5-4 and TRBJ1-6; D not resolved. With 5 bases removed from V and 0 bases from J, the gap between germline ends came to 15 bases. The CDR3 loop spans 17 amino acids. Germline V gives CDR1 SGHNT, CDR2 YYREEE (reference sequence). DNA of the CDR3: TGTGCCAGCAGTATAAGAGGAAAAAGCTCCTATAATTCACCCCTCCACTTT. This encodes CASSIRGKSSYNSPLHF.

This clone was seen a handful of times. V gene TRBV29-1 combines with J gene TRBJ2-2; 7 positions agree with TRBD1. In germline, CDR1 is SQVTM, CDR2 ANQGSEA. This CDR3 comprises 13 residues. Trimming removed 7 bases from V and 5 bases from J; junction bases left unmatched: 7. CDR3 protein: CSAGTASTGELFF. In DNA form, the CDR3 reads TGCAGCGCCGGGACAGCAAGTACCGGGGAGCTGTTTTTT.

The chain uses TRBV7-8 and TRBJ2-7; D is possibly TRBD1 or TRBD2 (5 bases each). This CDR3 is 17 amino acids long. Trimming left V 5 bases short and J 2 bases short, with 22 bases between. Germline values: CDR1 SGHVS, CDR2 FQNEAQ. In DNA form, the CDR3 reads TGTGCCAGCAGCCGAGGGACGGACTTCGGATACCCCTACGAGCAGTACTTC. Protein: CASSRGTDFGYPYEQYF.